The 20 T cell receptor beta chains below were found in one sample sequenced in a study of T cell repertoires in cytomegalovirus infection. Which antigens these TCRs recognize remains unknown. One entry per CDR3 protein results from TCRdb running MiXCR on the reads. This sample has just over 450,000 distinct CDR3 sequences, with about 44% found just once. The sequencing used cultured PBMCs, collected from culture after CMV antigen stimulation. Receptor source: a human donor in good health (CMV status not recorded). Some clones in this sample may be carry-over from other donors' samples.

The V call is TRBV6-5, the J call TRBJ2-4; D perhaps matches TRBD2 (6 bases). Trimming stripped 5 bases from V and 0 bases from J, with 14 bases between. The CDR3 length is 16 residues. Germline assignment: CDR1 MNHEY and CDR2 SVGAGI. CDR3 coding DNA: TGTGCCAGCAGTCGGGGGTCTATATTAGCCAAAAACATTCAGTACTTC. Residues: CASSRGSILAKNIQYF.

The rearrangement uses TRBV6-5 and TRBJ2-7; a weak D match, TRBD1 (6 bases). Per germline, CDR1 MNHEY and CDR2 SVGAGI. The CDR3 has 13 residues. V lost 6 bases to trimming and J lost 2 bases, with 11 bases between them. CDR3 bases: TGTGCCAGCAGGACCACAGGGACCTACGAGCAGTACTTC. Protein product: CASRTTGTYEQYF.

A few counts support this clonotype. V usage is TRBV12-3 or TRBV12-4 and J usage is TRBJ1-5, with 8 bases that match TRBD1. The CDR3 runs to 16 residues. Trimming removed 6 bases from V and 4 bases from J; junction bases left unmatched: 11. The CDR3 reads CASSLTGVRRNQPQHF. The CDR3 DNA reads TGTGCCAGCAGCTTGACAGGGGTTCGGCGTAATCAGCCCCAGCATTTT.

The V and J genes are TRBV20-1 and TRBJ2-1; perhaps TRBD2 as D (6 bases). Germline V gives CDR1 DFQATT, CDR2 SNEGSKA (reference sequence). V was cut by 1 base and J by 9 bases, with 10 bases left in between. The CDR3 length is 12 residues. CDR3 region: CSARGRAGEQFF. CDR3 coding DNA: TGCAGTGCTAGAGGTCGAGCGGGTGAGCAGTTCTTC.

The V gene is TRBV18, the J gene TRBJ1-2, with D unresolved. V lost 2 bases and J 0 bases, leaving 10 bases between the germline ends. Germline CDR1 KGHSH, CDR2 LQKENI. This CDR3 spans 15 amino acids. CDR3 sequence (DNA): TGTGCCAGCTCACCAACAGCGCTTTCTAACTATGGCTACACCTTC. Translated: CASSPTALSNYGYTF.

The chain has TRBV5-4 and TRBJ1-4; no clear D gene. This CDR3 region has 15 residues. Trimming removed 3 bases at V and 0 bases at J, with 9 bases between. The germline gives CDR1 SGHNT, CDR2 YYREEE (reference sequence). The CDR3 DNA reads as TGTGCCAGCAGCTCCGGCAAACCAACTAATGAAAAACTGTTTTTT. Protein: CASSSGKPTNEKLFF. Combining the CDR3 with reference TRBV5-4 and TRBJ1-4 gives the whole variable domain ETGVTQSPTHLIKTRGQQVTLRCSSQSGHNTVSWYQQALGQGPQFIFQYYREEENGRGNFPPRFSGLQFPNYSSELNVNALELDDSALYLCASSSGKPTNEKLFFGSGTQLSVL.

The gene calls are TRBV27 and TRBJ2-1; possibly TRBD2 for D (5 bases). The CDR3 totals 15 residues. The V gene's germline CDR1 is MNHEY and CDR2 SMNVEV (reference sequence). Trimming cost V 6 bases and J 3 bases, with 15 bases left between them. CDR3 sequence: CASSSEDRYYNEQFF. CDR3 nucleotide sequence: TGTGCCAGCAGCTCGGAGGATAGGTACTACAATGAGCAGTTCTTC.

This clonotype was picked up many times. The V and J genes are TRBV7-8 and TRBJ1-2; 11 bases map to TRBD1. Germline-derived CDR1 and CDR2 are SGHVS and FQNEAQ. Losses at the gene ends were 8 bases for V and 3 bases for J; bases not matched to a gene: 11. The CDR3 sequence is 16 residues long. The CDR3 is CASSITGTGGYYGYTF. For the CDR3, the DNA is TGTGCCAGCTCTATTACCGGGACAGGGGGTTACTATGGCTACACCTTC.

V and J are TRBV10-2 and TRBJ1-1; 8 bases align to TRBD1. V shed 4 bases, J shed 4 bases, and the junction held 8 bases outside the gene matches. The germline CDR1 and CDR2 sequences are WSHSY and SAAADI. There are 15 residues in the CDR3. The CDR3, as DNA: TGCGCCAGCAGTGGAACGACAGGGGAGGGCACTGAAGCTTTCTTT. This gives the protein CASSGTTGEGTEAFF.

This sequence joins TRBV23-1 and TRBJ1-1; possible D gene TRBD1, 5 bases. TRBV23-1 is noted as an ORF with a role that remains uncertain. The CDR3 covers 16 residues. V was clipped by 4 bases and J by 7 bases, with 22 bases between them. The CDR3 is CASSRTYQGPEREAFF. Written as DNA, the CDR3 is TGCGCCAGCAGTCGCACGTATCAGGGACCCGAACGTGAAGCTTTCTTT.

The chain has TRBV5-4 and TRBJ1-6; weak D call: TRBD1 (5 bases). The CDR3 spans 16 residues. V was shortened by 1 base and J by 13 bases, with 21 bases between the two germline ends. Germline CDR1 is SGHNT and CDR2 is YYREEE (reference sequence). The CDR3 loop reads CASSLLSGTAFSPLHF. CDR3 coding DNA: TGTGCCAGCAGCTTGCTCTCCGGGACCGCTTTCTCGCCCCTCCACTTT.

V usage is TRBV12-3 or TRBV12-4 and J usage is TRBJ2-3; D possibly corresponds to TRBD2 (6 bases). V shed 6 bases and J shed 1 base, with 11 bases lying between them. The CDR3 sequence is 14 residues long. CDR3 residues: CASSEPGGTDTQYF. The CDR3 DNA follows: TGTGCCAGCAGCGAGCCGGGGGGCACAGATACGCAGTATTTT.

CDR3 nucleotide sequence: TGTGCCAGCAGCTCACGGACAGGGTCCTGGGATGAGCAGTTCTTC. Its protein is CASSSRTGSWDEQFF. This chain connects TRBV5-4 to TRBJ2-1; 8 positions match TRBD1. CDR3 length: 15 residues. CDR1 is SGHNT, CDR2 YYREEE, per germline (reference sequence). The V gene end was trimmed by 3 bases and the J gene end by 8 bases; junction bases not matched to a gene: 10.

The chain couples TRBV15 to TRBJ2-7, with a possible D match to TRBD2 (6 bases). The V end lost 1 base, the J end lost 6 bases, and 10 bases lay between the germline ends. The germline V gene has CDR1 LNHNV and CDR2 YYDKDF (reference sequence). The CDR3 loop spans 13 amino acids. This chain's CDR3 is CATSRVWGVEQYF. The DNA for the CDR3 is TGTGCCACCAGCAGAGTTTGGGGGGTCGAGCAGTACTTC. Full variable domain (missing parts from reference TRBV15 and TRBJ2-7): DAMVIQNPRYQVTQFGKPVTLSCSQTLNHNVMYWYQQKSSQAPKLLFHYYDKDFNNEADTPDNFQSRRPNTSFCFLDIRSPGLGDTAMYLCATSRVWGVEQYFGPGTRLTVT.

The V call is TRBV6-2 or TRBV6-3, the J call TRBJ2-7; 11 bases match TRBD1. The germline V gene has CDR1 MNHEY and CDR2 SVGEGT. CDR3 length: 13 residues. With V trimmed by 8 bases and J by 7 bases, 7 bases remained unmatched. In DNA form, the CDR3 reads TGTGCCAGCGAGGACAGGGGGCCGGGAGAGCAGTACTTC. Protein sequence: CASEDRGPGEQYF.

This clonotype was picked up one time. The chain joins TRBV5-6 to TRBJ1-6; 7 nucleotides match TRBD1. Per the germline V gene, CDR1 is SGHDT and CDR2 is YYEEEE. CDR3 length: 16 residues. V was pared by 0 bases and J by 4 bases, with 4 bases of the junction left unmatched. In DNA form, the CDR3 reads TGTGCCAGCAGCTTGGGACCGGGACAGTATAATTCACCCCTCCACTTT. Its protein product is CASSLGPGQYNSPLHF.

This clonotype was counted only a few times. CDR3 sequence reads: CASSWGGGQEGYTF. The CDR3 bases are TGTGCCAGCAGCTGGGGGGGGGGGCAGGAAGGCTACACCTTC. The chain recombines TRBV7-2 with TRBJ1-2; D is perhaps TRBD1 (6 bases). The V gene's germline CDR1 is SGHTA and CDR2 FQGNSA. This CDR3 has 14 residues. Trimming removed 4 bases from V and 8 bases from J, with 17 bases in between.

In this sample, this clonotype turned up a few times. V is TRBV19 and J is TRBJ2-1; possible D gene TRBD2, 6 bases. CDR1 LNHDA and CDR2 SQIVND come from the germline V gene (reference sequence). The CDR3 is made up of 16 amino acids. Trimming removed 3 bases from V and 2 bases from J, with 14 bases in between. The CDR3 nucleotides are TGTGCCAGTAGTATTCCCGGGAGCCCAGCCTACAATGAGCAGTTCTTC. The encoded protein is CASSIPGSPAYNEQFF.

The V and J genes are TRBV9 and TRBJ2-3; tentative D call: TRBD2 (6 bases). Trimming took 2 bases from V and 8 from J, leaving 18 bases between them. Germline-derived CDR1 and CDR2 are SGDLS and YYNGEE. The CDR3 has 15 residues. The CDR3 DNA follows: TGTGCCAGCAGCGTTTGGGGGGAAGCAGGGATTACGCAGTATTTT. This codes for CASSVWGEAGITQYF.

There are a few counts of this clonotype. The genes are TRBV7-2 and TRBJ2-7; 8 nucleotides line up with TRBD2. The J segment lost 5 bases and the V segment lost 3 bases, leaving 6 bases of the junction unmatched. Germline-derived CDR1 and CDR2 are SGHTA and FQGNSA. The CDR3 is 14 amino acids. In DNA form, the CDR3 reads TGTGCCAGCAGCTTTCGGCTAGCGGGCCACGAGCAGTACTTC. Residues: CASSFRLAGHEQYF.